Listed here are 8 T cell receptor beta chains from one sample, sequenced in a study of identical twins. TCRdb analysed the 5' RACE reads with MiXCR anew, one entry per CDR3 protein. The sample has about 470,000 distinct CDR3 sequences; 24% are singletons. The same specimen was also included in a second study, on T cells expressing NK-cell markers.

Sequencing used CD4+ T cells sorted from blood. Source of these receptors: a woman in her late teens or twenties in good health.

This clonotype has just a few counts. The J gene is TRBJ1-5, the V gene TRBV7-9; D unresolved. The CDR3 covers 15 residues. The ends were cut back, 4 bases at V and 5 bases at J, with 15 bases in the middle. Germline V gene lookup returns CDR1 SEHNR and CDR2 FQNEAQ (reference sequence). CDR3 sequence: CASSSWTGDDQPQHF. CDR3 in DNA: TGTGCCAGCAGCTCTTGGACGGGAGACGATCAGCCCCAGCATTTT.

This clonotype was seen a few times. V and J are TRBV6-5 and TRBJ1-5; unclear D gene. CDR3 length equals 15 residues. CDR1 is MNHEY, CDR2 SVGAGI, per germline. The V gene lost 0 bases and the J gene lost 1 base, with 7 bases spanning the gap. CDR3 residues: CASSYSSGSNQPQHF. The DNA of the CDR3 is TGTGCCAGCAGTTACTCCTCGGGGAGCAATCAGCCCCAGCATTTT.

The chain carries TRBV12-3 or TRBV12-4 and TRBJ1-2, with a tentative D call TRBD1 (6 bases). The germline V and J ends were trimmed by 4 bases and 6 bases, with 18 bases remaining between them. This CDR3 has 15 residues. CDR3 in DNA: TGTGCCAGCAGTTCCCTAACAGGGTTTAGGGATGGCTACACCTTC. Translation: CASSSLTGFRDGYTF.

The V call is TRBV7-2, the J call TRBJ2-1; the D gene is possibly TRBD1 (6 bases). V shed 0 bases and J shed 5 bases, with 8 bases lying between them. This CDR3 is built from 14 residues. CDR1 is SGHTA, CDR2 FQGNSA, per germline. The CDR3 nucleotides are TGTGCCAGCAGCTTAGCGGGACACAACAATGAGCAGTTCTTC. This sequence encodes CASSLAGHNNEQFF.

The chain joins TRBV7-9 to TRBJ1-2; TRBD1 is a possible D gene (5 bases). V lost 0 bases and J 7 bases, leaving 12 bases between the germline ends. Germline-derived CDR1 and CDR2 are SEHNR and FQNEAQ (reference sequence). This CDR3 has 14 residues. The CDR3 nucleotides read TGTGCCAGCAGCTTAGCTCGGGGCTCGGCTGGCTACACCTTC. This translates into CASSLARGSAGYTF.

This rearrangement joins TRBV10-1 to TRBJ1-1; D is ambiguous. Germline loops: CDR1 WNHNN, CDR2 SYGVQD (reference sequence). The CDR3 covers 13 residues. Trimming removed 5 bases at V and 0 bases at J, with 7 bases between. As DNA, the CDR3 is TGCGCCAGCAGTCAGAGAATGAACACTGAAGCTTTCTTT. Translated, it gives CASSQRMNTEAFF.

The chain links TRBV6-1 to TRBJ2-1; possible D gene TRBD2, 5 bases. The V gene lost 6 bases and the J gene lost 0 bases, with 15 bases spanning the gap. Germline-derived CDR1 and CDR2 are MNHNS and SASEGT. CDR3 size: 16 residues. CDR3 nucleotide sequence: TGTGCCAGCAGCAGAGCGGTCCGGAGCTCCTACAATGAGCAGTTCTTC. Amino acid sequence: CASSRAVRSSYNEQFF.

The rearrangement joins TRBV6-1 to TRBJ1-1; TRBD1 is a possible D gene (5 bases). Germline CDR1 reads MNHNS; CDR2 reads SASEGT. This CDR3 is 13 amino acids long. V lost 5 bases and J lost 7, with 14 bases in between. The CDR3 DNA follows: TGTGCCAGCAGTCAGGTCCGGAGGGGTGAAGCTTTCTTT. It encodes CASSQVRRGEAFF.